The clone carrying this T cell receptor (beta chain) was observed once. This sample is part of a study of sequential checkpoint blockade in melanoma. Study-wide context: Patients were randomized 1:1 to nivolumab-then-ipilimumab or ipilimumab-then-nivolumab first-line.

V was cut by 5 bases and J by 0 bases, with 11 bases left in between. CDR3 size: 15 residues. CDR1 is LNHDA, CDR2 SQIVND, per germline (reference sequence). Indicated treatment: randomized to nivolumab then ipilimumab (arm A) or the reverse (arm B). From thawed PBMCs, live CD3+CD8+ cells negative for CD19 and CD56 were sorted. This table comes from immunoSEQ multiplex PCR, and its TCRdb copy is limited to in-frame clones, with some not included. The profile shows about 40,000 clones, 86% of them singletons. The clonotype originates from a human donor with melanoma. The sample consisted of CD8+ T cells sorted from blood (inferred from file names), taken from a patient given nivolumab and ipilimumab in sequence. The chain carries TRBV19 and TRBJ1-5; D ambiguous. The CDR3 DNA is TGTGCCAGTAGTGCGACGGGGAATAGCAATCAGCCCCAGCATTTT. Its protein product is CASSATGNSNQPQHF. The full variable domain, in which reference TRBV19 and TRBJ1-5 provide the parts outside the CDR3, is DGGITQSPKYLFRKEGQNVTLSCEQNLNHDAMYWYRQDPGQGLRLIYYSQIVNDFQKGDIAEGYSVSREKKESFPLTVTSAQKNPTAFYLCASSATGNSNQPQHFGDGTRLSIL.